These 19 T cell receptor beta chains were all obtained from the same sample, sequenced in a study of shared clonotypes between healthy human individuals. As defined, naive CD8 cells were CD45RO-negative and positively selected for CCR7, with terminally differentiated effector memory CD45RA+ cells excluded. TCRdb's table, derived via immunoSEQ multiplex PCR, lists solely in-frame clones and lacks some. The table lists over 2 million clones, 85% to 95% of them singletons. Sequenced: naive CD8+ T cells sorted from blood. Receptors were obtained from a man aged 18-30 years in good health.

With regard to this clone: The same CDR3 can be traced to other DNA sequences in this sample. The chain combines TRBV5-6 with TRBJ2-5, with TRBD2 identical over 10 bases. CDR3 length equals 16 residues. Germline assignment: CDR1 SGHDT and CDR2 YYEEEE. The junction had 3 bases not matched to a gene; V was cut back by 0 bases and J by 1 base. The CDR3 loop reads CASSLEASGSQETQYF. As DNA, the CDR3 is TGTGCCAGCAGCTTGGAGGCTAGCGGGAGCCAAGAGACCCAGTACTTC.

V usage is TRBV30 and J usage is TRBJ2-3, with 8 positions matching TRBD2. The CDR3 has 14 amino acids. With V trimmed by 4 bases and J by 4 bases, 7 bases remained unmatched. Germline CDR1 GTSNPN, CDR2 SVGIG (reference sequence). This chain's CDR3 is CAWNKRETPDTQYF. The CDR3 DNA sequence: TGTGCCTGGAACAAGCGGGAGACCCCAGATACGCAGTATTTT.

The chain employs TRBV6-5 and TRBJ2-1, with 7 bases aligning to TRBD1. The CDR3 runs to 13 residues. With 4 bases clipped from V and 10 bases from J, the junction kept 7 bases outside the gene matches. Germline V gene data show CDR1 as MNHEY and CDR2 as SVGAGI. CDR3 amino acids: CASSSSGTVEQFF. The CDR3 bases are TGTGCCAGCAGTTCCTCCGGGACAGTAGAGCAGTTCTTC.

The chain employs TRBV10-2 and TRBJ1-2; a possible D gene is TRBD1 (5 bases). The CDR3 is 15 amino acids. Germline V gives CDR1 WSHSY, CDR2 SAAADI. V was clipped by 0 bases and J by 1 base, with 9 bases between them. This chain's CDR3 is CASSESGLVNYGYTF. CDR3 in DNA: TGCGCCAGCAGTGAGTCGGGACTCGTTAACTATGGCTACACCTTC.

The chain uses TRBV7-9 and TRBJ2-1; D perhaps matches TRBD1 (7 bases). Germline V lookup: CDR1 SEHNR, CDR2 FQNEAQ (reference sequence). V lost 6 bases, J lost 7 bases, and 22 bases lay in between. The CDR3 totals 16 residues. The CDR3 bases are TGTGCCAGCAGTTCCTCCCAGGGGGGACGATTGAATGAGCAGTTCTTC. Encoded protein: CASSSSQGGRLNEQFF.

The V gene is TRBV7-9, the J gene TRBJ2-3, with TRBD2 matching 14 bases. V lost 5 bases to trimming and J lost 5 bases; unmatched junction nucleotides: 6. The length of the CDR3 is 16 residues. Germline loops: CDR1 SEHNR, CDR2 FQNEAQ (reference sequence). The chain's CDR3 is CASSQTGTSGRDTQYF. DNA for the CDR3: TGTGCCAGCAGCCAGACCGGGACTAGCGGGAGAGATACGCAGTATTTT.

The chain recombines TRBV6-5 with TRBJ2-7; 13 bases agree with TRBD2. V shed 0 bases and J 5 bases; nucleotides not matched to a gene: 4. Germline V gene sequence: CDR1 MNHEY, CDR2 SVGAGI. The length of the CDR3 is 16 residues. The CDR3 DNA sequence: TGTGCCAGCAGTTACTCCGGACTAGCGGGAGTCCACGAGCAGTACTTC. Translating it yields CASSYSGLAGVHEQYF.

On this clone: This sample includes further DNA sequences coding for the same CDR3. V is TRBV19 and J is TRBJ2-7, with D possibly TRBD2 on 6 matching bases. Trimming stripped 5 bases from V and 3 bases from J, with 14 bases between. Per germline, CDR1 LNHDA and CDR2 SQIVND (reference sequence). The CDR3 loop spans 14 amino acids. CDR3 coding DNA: TGTGCCAGTAGTGCCGGGACTGGCGACTACGAGCAGTACTTC. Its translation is CASSAGTGDYEQYF. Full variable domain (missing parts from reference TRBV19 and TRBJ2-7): DGGITQSPKYLFRKEGQNVTLSCEQNLNHDAMYWYRQDPGQGLRLIYYSQIVNDFQKGDIAEGYSVSREKKESFPLTVTSAQKNPTAFYLCASSAGTGDYEQYFGPGTRLTVT.

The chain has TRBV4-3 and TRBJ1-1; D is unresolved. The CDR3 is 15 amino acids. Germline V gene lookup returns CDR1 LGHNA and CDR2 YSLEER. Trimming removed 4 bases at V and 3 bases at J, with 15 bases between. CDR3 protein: CASSLLAAGDTEAFF. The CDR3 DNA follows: TGCGCCAGCAGCCTCCTTGCGGCAGGAGACACTGAAGCTTTCTTT.

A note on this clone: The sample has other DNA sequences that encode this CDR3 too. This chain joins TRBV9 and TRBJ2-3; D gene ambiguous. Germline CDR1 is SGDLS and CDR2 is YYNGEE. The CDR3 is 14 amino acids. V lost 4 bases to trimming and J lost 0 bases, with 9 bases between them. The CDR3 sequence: CASSPGSSTDTQYF. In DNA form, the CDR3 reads TGTGCCAGCAGCCCAGGAAGTAGCACAGATACGCAGTATTTT.

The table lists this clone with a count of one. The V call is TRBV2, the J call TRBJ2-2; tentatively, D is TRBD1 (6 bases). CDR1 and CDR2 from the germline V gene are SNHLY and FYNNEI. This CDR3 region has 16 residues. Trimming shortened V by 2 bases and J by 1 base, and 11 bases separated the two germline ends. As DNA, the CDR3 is TGTGCCAGCAGTGAAATCAGGGGTCAGAACACCGGGGAGCTGTTTTTT. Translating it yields CASSEIRGQNTGELFF.

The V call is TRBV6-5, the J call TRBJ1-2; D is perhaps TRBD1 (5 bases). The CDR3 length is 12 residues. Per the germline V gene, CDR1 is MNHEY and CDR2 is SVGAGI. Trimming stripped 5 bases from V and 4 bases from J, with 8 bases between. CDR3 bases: TGTGCCAGCAGTAAGGACACCTATGGCTACACCTTC. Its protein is CASSKDTYGYTF.

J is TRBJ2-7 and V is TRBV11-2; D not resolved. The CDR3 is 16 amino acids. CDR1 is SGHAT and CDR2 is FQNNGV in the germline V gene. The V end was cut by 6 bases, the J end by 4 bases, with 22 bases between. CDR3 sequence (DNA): TGTGCCAGCAGGTCTGCGAGTTTCTCGGAAGAGTACGAGCAGTACTTC. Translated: CASRSASFSEEYEQYF.

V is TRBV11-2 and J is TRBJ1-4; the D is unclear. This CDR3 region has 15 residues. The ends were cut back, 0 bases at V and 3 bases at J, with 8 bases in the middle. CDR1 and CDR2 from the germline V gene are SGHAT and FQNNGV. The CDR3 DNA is TGTGCCAGCAGCTTAGACGGGTTGGCTAATGAAAAACTGTTTTTT. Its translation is CASSLDGLANEKLFF.

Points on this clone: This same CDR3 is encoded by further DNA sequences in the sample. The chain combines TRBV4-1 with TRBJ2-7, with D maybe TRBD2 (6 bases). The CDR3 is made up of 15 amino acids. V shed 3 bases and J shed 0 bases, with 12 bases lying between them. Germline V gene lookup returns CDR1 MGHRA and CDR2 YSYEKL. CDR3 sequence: CASSQGDGSSYEQYF. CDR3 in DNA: TGCGCCAGCAGCCAGGGGGACGGGAGCTCCTACGAGCAGTACTTC.

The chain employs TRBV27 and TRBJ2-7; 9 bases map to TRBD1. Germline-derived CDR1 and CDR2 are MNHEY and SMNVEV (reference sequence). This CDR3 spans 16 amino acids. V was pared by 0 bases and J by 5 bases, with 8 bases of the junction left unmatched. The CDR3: CASSLSEGTGIDEQYF. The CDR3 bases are TGTGCCAGCAGTTTATCGGAGGGGACAGGGATCGACGAGCAGTACTTC.

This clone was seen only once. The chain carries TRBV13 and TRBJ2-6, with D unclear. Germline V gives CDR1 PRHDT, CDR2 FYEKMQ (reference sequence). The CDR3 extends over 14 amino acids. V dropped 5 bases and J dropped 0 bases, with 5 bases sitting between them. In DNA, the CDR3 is TGTGCCAGCAGCCCAGTCTCTGGGGCCAACGTCCTGACTTTC. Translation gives CASSPVSGANVLTF.

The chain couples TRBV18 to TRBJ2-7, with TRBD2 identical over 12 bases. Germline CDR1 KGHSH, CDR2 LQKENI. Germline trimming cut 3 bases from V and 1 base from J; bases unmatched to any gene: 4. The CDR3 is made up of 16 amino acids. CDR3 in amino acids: CASSPSGLAGSYEQYF. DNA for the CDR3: TGTGCCAGCTCACCCTCCGGACTAGCGGGATCCTACGAGCAGTACTTC.

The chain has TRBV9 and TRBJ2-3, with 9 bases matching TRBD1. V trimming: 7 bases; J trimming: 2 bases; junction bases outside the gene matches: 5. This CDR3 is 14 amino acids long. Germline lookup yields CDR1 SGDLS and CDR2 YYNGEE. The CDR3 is CASGTGTPTDTQYF. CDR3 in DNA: TGTGCCAGCGGGACAGGGACCCCCACAGATACGCAGTATTTT. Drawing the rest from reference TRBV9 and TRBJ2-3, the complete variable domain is DSGVTQTPKHLITATGQRVTLRCSPRSGDLSVYWYQQSLDQGLQFLIQYYNGEERAKGNILERFSAQQFPDLHSELNLSSLELGDSALYFCASGTGTPTDTQYFGPGTRLTVL.